The T cell receptor beta chain under discussion was sequenced for a study of cytomegalovirus exposure and HLA in healthy donors. The primer mix had 60 Vbeta and 13 Jbeta primers. The method was immunoSEQ multiplex PCR; TCRdb's version includes in-frame clones alone and lacks a portion of them. This table holds approximately 100,000 clones, more than 75% found once. The sequencing input was PBMCs. This sequence was found in a woman between 50 and 59 years old in good health and CMV-seropositive.

The CDR3: CATSRDRNTEAFF. As DNA, the CDR3 is TGTGCCACCAGCAGAGATAGGAACACTGAAGCTTTCTTT. This chain connects TRBV15 to TRBJ1-1; no clear D. This CDR3 is built from 13 residues. The germline CDR1 and CDR2 sequences are LNHNV and YYDKDF (reference sequence). V was cut by 0 bases and J by 1 base, with 3 bases left in between.